These T cell receptor beta chains were read from a single sample in a study of blood T cells in healthy people across ages. Using its own MiXCR run on the 5' RACE reads, TCRdb lists one record per CDR3 protein. The sample records about 640,000 distinct CDR3 sequences, under 70% being singletons. The sample consisted of blood. These receptors all stem from a man in his 60s in good health. Each CDR3 is given with its conserved first and last residue. The D gene is left open where the match is weak. Size values are once, few and many counts, or a class for expanded clones, and some rows have none.

>TRBJ2-1|NA|TRBV29-1|NA
CSVGFTYNEQFF
TGCAGCGTTGGGTTTACCTACAATGAGCAGTTCTTC
>TRBJ2-7|NA|TRBV20-1|NA
CSARGPTYEQYF
TGCAGTGCCCGGGGCCCGACCTACGAGCAGTACTTC
>TRBJ1-6|few|TRBV7-9|TRBD1
CASSRPEGASSPLHF
TGTGCCAGCAGCCGCCCCGAGGGGGCTTCGTCACCCCTCCACTTT
>TRBJ2-2|NA|TRBV6-1|TRBD2
CASSEFGGGVNTGELFF
TGTGCCAGCAGTGAATTCGGGGGGGGAGTCAACACCGGGGAGCTGTTTTTT
>TRBJ2-3|NA|TRBV28|NA
CASSRPSQITQYF
TGTGCCAGCAGTCGCCCTTCACAGATAACGCAGTATTTT
>TRBJ2-3|once|TRBV5-1|NA
CASSGADFRTDTQYF
TGCGCCAGCAGCGGAGCGGACTTCCGCACAGATACGCAGTATTTT
>TRBJ1-2|NA|TRBV4-2|NA
CASSQDRGRGGGYTF
TGTGCCAGCAGCCAAGATCGGGGACGGGGCGGTGGCTACACCTTC
>TRBJ1-4|NA|TRBV7-2|NA
CASSVSWREKLFF
TGTGCCAGCAGCGTAAGTTGGCGTGAAAAACTGTTTTTT
>TRBJ2-7|once|TRBV4-2|TRBD2
CASSQEWGRVSGGSYEQYF
TGTGCCAGCAGCCAAGAATGGGGGCGGGTTAGCGGGGGCTCCTACGAGCAGTACTTC
>TRBJ1-1|few|TRBV6-2/TRBV6-3|NA
CASTTSGFGTEAFF
TGTGCCAGCACTACATCCGGTTTTGGGACTGAAGCTTTCTTT
>TRBJ2-3|many|TRBV29-1|NA
CSAGLDRGLRADTQYF
TGCAGCGCAGGACTAGATCGGGGGCTCAGGGCAGATACGCAGTATTTT
>TRBJ2-3|NA|TRBV2|TRBD2
CATAGENTDTQYF
TGTGCCACAGCGGGGGAAAACACAGATACGCAGTATTTT
>TRBJ2-5|few|TRBV20-1|NA
CSARDREGSQETQYF
TGCAGTGCTAGAGATCGAGAGGGGTCCCAAGAGACCCAGTACTTC
>TRBJ2-1|few|TRBV5-1|NA
CASSFSYEQFF
TGCGCCAGCAGCTTCTCTTACGAGCAGTTCTTC
>TRBJ2-7|NA|TRBV5-1|NA
CASSLGPQAYSYEQYF
TGCGCCAGCAGCTTGGGACCGCAGGCATACTCCTACGAGCAGTACTTC